This T cell receptor beta chain came from a study of spatial heterogeneity in lung cancer. This clonotype qualifies as medium-sized. Stated time point: sample taken at primary tumor resection. The 65 or so donors had untreated early-stage non-small cell lung cancer. Sequencing was performed on whole RNA extracted from tumor and nontumor lung tissue, or from frozen PBMC, and the material was left unsorted. Each CDR3 protein gets one entry after TCRdb re-called the 5' RACE reads with MiXCR. The table has more than 4,000 distinct CDR3 sequences, about 2.9% seen once. Material: normal lung tissue next to the tumor, obtained at surgery. This receptor was obtained from a male donor with early-stage non-small cell lung cancer.

The CDR3 DNA reads as TGTGCCAGCAGCTTAGAAGGGACTCACACTGAAGCTTTCTTT. Encoded protein: CASSLEGTHTEAFF. This sequence joins TRBV7-9 and TRBJ1-1, with D possibly being TRBD1 (5 bases). This CDR3 contains 14 residues. V was cut by 1 base and J by 3 bases, with 9 bases left in between. In germline, CDR1 is SEHNR, CDR2 FQNEAQ (reference sequence).